The rows below give T cell receptor beta chains drawn from one sample of a study of beta chain features in type 1 diabetes. Data came from immunoSEQ multiplex PCR; TCRdb stores just in-frame clones and leaves some out. The sample lists about 470,000 clones; about 32% were seen once. The sample comprised naive CD4+ T cells from blood. The receptor source for this set is a young man in good health. The CDR3 runs from the conserved cysteine through the conserved F or W. The order of the fields is clone size, V gene, J gene, CDR3 length, D gene, CDR3 protein, CDR3 DNA. The D gene is left open where the match is weak. The size field is filled for only some rows; it gives once, few, many or a size class.

.	TRBV9	TRBJ2-5	14	.	CASSVPGGTETQYF	TGTGCCAGCAGCGTACCTGGAGGTACGGAGACCCAGTACTTC
few	TRBV5-1	TRBJ2-3	14	.	CASSLGAVVDTQYF	TGCGCCAGCAGCTTGGGCGCGGTCGTGGATACGCAGTATTTT
few	TRBV10-3	TRBJ2-1	16	TRBD2	CAISDPGTTSYNEQFF	TGTGCCATCAGTGATCCAGGGACTACCTCCTACAATGAGCAGTTCTTC
.	TRBV6-5	TRBJ2-1	13	.	CASRRDIYNEQFF	TGTGCCAGCAGACGGGACATTTACAATGAGCAGTTCTTC
.	TRBV7-9	TRBJ2-1	15	.	CASSLVRSSYNEQFF	TGTGCCAGCAGCTTAGTGCGCAGCTCCTACAATGAGCAGTTCTTC
.	TRBV30	TRBJ2-7	11	.	CAWGRVKEQYF	TGTGCCTGGGGCCGGGTCAAAGAGCAGTACTTC
few	TRBV7-9	TRBJ2-2	15	.	CASSSPRVRTGELFF	TGTGCCAGCAGCTCACCTCGGGTACGGACCGGGGAGCTGTTTTTT
few	TRBV7-9	TRBJ2-5	14	.	CASSPHPFQETQYF	TGTGCCAGCAGCCCACACCCGTTCCAAGAGACCCAGTACTTC
few	TRBV10-3	TRBJ2-1	14	TRBD2	CAIRGLGSYNEQFF	TGTGCCATCAGAGGACTAGGGTCCTACAATGAGCAGTTCTTC
.	TRBV29-1	TRBJ1-2	15	TRBD1	CSVDWGGDRNYGYTF	TGCAGCGTTGATTGGGGTGGGGACAGGAACTATGGCTACACCTTC
few	TRBV29-1	TRBJ2-4	15	.	CSVEEGLLAKNIQYF	TGCAGCGTTGAAGAAGGACTATTAGCCAAAAACATTCAGTACTTC
few	TRBV21-1	TRBJ2-5	17	.	CASSNPEDRGGYETQYF	TGTGCCAGCAGCAACCCAGAGGACAGGGGAGGATACGAGACCCAGTACTTC
few	TRBV29-1	TRBJ2-7	13	.	CSVLGAETYEQYF	TGCAGCGTGCTAGGGGCGGAAACCTACGAGCAGTACTTC
.	TRBV9	TRBJ2-3	20	TRBD2	CASSVVTSGTKGWSTDTQYF	TGTGCCAGCAGCGTAGTCACTAGCGGGACCAAGGGCTGGTCCACAGATACGCAGTATTTT
.	TRBV30	TRBJ2-5	13	.	CAWSVRTAQTQYF	TGTGCCTGGAGTGTACGGACAGCGCAGACCCAGTACTTC
.	TRBV2	TRBJ2-3	15	.	CASSDIYPSTDTQYF	TGTGCCAGCAGTGATATTTATCCTAGCACAGATACGCAGTATTTT
few	TRBV10-3	TRBJ1-2	14	TRBD1	CAITALFTGDGYTF	TGTGCCATCACAGCGCTCTTCACAGGGGACGGCTACACCTTC
few	TRBV29-1	TRBJ2-2	12	.	CSVGQNTGELFF	TGCAGCGTCGGACAAAACACCGGGGAGCTGTTTTTT
.	TRBV15	TRBJ2-7	17	TRBD1	CATSRGRWDRSSYEQYF	TGTGCCACCAGCAGAGGCCGCTGGGACAGATCCTCCTACGAGCAGTACTTC
once	TRBV5-4	TRBJ2-3	15	TRBD1	CASSWGQGRTDTQYF	TGTGCCAGCAGCTGGGGACAGGGGAGGACAGATACGCAGTATTTT
.	TRBV28	TRBJ1-2	13	.	CASSLWEEAMIAF	TGTGCCAGCAGTTTATGGGAGGAGGCTATGATCGCCTTC
few	TRBV7-9	TRBJ1-2	11	.	CASSPGYGYTF	TGTGCCAGCAGCCCAGGGTATGGCTACACCTTC
.	TRBV5-1	TRBJ2-1	13	.	CASKEGSYNEQFF	TGCGCCAGCAAGGAGGGCTCCTACAATGAGCAGTTCTTC
.	TRBV30	TRBJ1-4	13	.	CAWSVGGLEKLFF	TGTGCCTGGAGTGTTGGGGGATTGGAAAAACTGTTTTTT
.	TRBV27	TRBJ2-7	14	TRBD1	CASSRTGGRYEQYF	TGTGCCAGCAGTAGGACAGGGGGTCGGTACGAGCAGTACTTC
few	TRBV19	TRBJ2-7	15	.	CASSTTDWSSYEQYF	TGTGCCAGTAGTACCACAGACTGGAGCTCCTACGAGCAGTACTTC
few	TRBV15	TRBJ2-5	20	TRBD2	CATSRDWGIRGGRVYETQYF	TGTGCCACCAGCAGAGATTGGGGCATCCGTGGCGGGAGAGTTTATGAGACCCAGTACTTC
.	TRBV19	TRBJ1-2	15	TRBD1	CASSLSPTGGYGYTF	TGTGCCAGTAGTCTCAGCCCCACAGGGGGCTATGGCTACACCTTC
.	TRBV2	TRBJ2-7	14	.	CASSETRPDYEQYF	TGTGCCAGCAGTGAAACCCGGCCAGACTACGAGCAGTACTTC
.	TRBV10-3	TRBJ2-3	15	.	CAISEPRGSTDTQYF	TGTGCCATCAGTGAGCCCAGGGGTAGCACAGATACGCAGTATTTT
few	TRBV28	TRBJ2-3	12	.	CASSLTRDTQYF	TGTGCCAGCAGTCTGACTCGAGATACGCAGTATTTT
few	TRBV7-3	TRBJ2-7	15	.	CASSRGGSSSYEQYF	TGTGCCAGCTCCAGGGGAGGGTCGTCCTCCTACGAGCAGTACTTC
.	TRBV29-1	TRBJ1-2	13	.	CSVEAGTHYGYTF	TGCAGCGTTGAAGCCGGGACACACTATGGCTACACCTTC
.	TRBV2	TRBJ2-5	16	TRBD2	CASSPGLARGQETQYF	TGTGCCAGCAGTCCTGGACTAGCGCGGGGTCAAGAGACCCAGTACTTC
.	TRBV7-6	TRBJ2-1	11	.	CASSLAHEQFF	TGTGCCAGCAGCTTAGCCCATGAGCAGTTCTTC
.	TRBV7-2	TRBJ1-1	12	.	CASSFGRTEAFF	TGTGCCAGCAGTTTTGGGCGCACTGAAGCTTTCTTT
once	TRBV7-7	TRBJ2-1	16	TRBD2	CASSDRLPTSVGEQFF	TGTGCTAGCAGCGATCGCTTGCCGACTAGCGTCGGGGAGCAGTTCTTC
.	TRBV19	TRBJ2-2	15	TRBD2	CASSRQREPSGELFF	TGTGCCAGTAGTAGGCAGCGGGAGCCTAGCGGGGAGCTGTTTTTT
.	TRBV10-3	TRBJ2-7	12	TRBD1	CAISESRGEQYF	TGTGCCATCAGTGAGTCCAGGGGGGAGCAGTACTTC
.	TRBV5-6	TRBJ2-3	12	TRBD2	CASSLLAGGPYF	TGTGCCAGCAGCTTACTAGCGGGAGGCCCGTATTTT
few	TRBV18	TRBJ1-1	13	TRBD1	CASSRDRETEAFF	TGTGCCAGCTCCCGGGACAGGGAAACTGAAGCTTTCTTT
few	TRBV9	TRBJ2-3	14	.	CASSAQAYTDTQYF	TGTGCCAGCAGCGCGCAGGCGTACACAGATACGCAGTATTTT
few	TRBV30	TRBJ1-4	15	.	CAWSDTGSTNEKLFF	TGTGCCTGGAGTGATACAGGGTCGACTAATGAAAAACTGTTTTTT
few	TRBV9	TRBJ2-3	11	.	CASSYTDTQYF	TGTGCCAGCAGTTACACAGATACGCAGTATTTT
.	TRBV19	TRBJ2-7	12	.	CASSMGRYEQYF	TGTGCCAGTAGTATGGGGAGGTACGAGCAGTACTTC
.	TRBV6-5	TRBJ2-7	14	.	CASSYFGSVYEQYF	TGTGCCAGCAGTTACTTCGGGAGCGTCTACGAGCAGTACTTC
few	TRBV10-3	TRBJ2-1	15	TRBD1	CAIRPGQDSYNEQFF	TGTGCCATCAGGCCGGGACAGGACTCCTACAATGAGCAGTTCTTC
.	TRBV7-2	TRBJ2-3	15	TRBD2	CASSLPSGQIDTQYF	TGTGCCAGCAGCCTACCTAGCGGGCAAATAGATACGCAGTATTTT
few	TRBV29-1	TRBJ2-7	13	.	CSVVGGLSYEQYF	TGCAGCGTTGTTGGCGGACTCTCCTACGAGCAGTACTTC
.	TRBV5-1	TRBJ2-7	16	TRBD1	CASSLAGQGSSYEQYF	TGCGCCAGCAGCTTGGCCGGACAGGGGTCCTCCTACGAGCAGTACTTC